Presented here are 9 T cell receptor beta chains from one specimen sequenced in a study of tumor-infiltrating lymphocytes in primary liver carcinoma. TCR beta cDNA was prepared out of 500 ng total RNA by means of a constant-region primer. A slightly modified ARM-PCR protocol with three nested multiplex PCR rounds produced these TCR beta libraries. Rounds one and two of PCR, each of around 11 cycles, were primed with TRBV1-TRBV30 forward primers and a C-beta reverse primer. MiXCR was run by TCRdb on the multiplex PCR reads, yielding one entry per CDR3 protein. Of hundreds of thousands of distinct CDR3 sequences detected, approximately 58% appear once; the ten largest clones hold over 15%. Unsorted whole blood yielded the blood RNA, and germline DNA was also extracted. Sequencing was performed on peripheral blood. The receptors come from a woman younger than 45 with primary liver carcinoma and hepatitis B virus infection.

The V call is TRBV11-2, the J call TRBJ2-7; TRBD2 is a possible D gene (6 bases). Between the trimmed V and J ends, which lost 3 bases and 6 bases, there was a span of 18 bases. The germline CDR1 and CDR2 sequences are SGHAT and FQNNGV. This CDR3 has 15 amino acids. The CDR3: CASSFRAGPGGEQYF. The CDR3 DNA reads as TGTGCCAGCAGCTTCAGGGCGGGACCAGGTGGCGAGCAGTACTTC.

On this clonotype: The conserved phenylalanine or tryptophan normally closing the CDR3 is absent here, so this likely arose from a read error. The chain couples TRBV10-3 to TRBJ2-1, with D perhaps matching TRBD1 (5 bases). This CDR3 is 14 amino acids long. The germline gives CDR1 ENHRY, CDR2 SYGVKD. The V and J ends lost 9 bases and 7 bases respectively, with 19 bases between them. In DNA, the CDR3 is TGTGCCATTTCGAGACAAGGGGCGCGGAATGAGCAGTTCTTA. Translation gives CAISRQGARNEQFL.

A word on this clonotype: The conserved final phenylalanine or tryptophan is absent from the CDR3, which likely points to a read error. The chain links TRBV5-6 to TRBJ2-7; D is tentatively TRBD1 or TRBD2 (5 bases each). Per germline, CDR1 SGHDT and CDR2 YYEEEE. The CDR3 length is 15 residues. CDR3 residues: CASSSGPGLSYEQYL. In nucleotides, the CDR3 is TGTGCCAGTAGCTCAGGGCCGGGGCTGTCCTACGAGCAGTACCTC.

Only a few counts were recorded for this clonotype. The V call is TRBV13, the J call TRBJ2-7; D is possibly TRBD1 or TRBD2 (5 bases each). CDR1 and CDR2 from the germline V gene are PRHDT and FYEKMQ (reference sequence). The V gene lost 5 bases and the J gene lost 0 bases, with 11 bases spanning the gap. The length of the CDR3 is 14 residues. CDR3 sequence: CASSHGTASYEQYF. In DNA form, the CDR3 reads TGTGCCAGCAGCCACGGGACGGCCTCCTACGAGCAGTACTTC.

As regards this clonotype: A read error may produce the germline difference seen at one junction end. The chain carries TRBV4-2 and TRBJ1-1; tentatively, D is TRBD1 (6 bases). Germline V CDR1 and CDR2: LGHNA, YNFKEQ. This CDR3 spans 15 amino acids. The chain's CDR3 is CASSQEGGLNTGAFF. The CDR3 DNA reads TGTGCCAGCAGCCAAGAGGGGGGCCTGAACACTGGAGCTTTCTTT.

The rearrangement joins TRBV4-1 to TRBJ2-1; 7 nucleotides line up with TRBD1. This CDR3 has 16 amino acids. Germline V gives CDR1 MGHRA, CDR2 YSYEKL. With 3 bases clipped from V and 4 bases from J, the junction kept 9 bases outside the gene matches. Here the CDR3 reads CASSQTGTVSYNEQFF. CDR3 bases: TGCGCCAGCAGCCAGACCGGGACAGTTTCATACAATGAGCAGTTCTTC.

This clonotype was observed a handful of times. The chain carries TRBV14 and TRBJ1-2; D is undetermined. Germline V gene lookup returns CDR1 SGHDN and CDR2 FVKESK. This CDR3 spans 10 amino acids. The V gene lost 1 base and the J gene lost 8 bases, with 2 bases spanning the gap. This CDR3 is CASSQAGYTF. The CDR3, as DNA: TGTGCCAGCAGCCAAGCAGGCTACACCTTC.

The J gene is TRBJ2-5, the V gene TRBV11-2; weak D call: TRBD2 (6 bases). Trimming cost V 2 bases and J 2 bases, with 18 bases left between them. CDR3 length: 17 amino acids. CDR1 SGHAT and CDR2 FQNNGV come from the germline V gene. In nucleotides, the CDR3 is TGTGCCAGCAGCTTAAATCGGGTTAGCGGAATGCAAGAGACCCAGTACTTC. It translates to CASSLNRVSGMQETQYF.

The chain uses TRBV7-9 and TRBJ2-7; the match to TRBD1 covers 7 bases. CDR3 length equals 12 residues. Trimming cost V 5 bases and J 6 bases; bases outside gene matches: 4. The germline gives CDR1 SEHNR, CDR2 FQNEAQ (reference sequence). CDR3 region: CASSQGQSEQYV. DNA of the CDR3: TGTGCCAGCAGCCAGGGACAGAGCGAGCAGTACGTC.